Below are 9 T cell receptor beta chains sequenced from a single sample in a study of graft-versus-host responses after intestinal transplantation. What these receptors recognize is not known. The assay was immunoSEQ multiplex PCR, and TCRdb's table has in-frame clones only and misses some. The data show approximately 85,000 clones, approximately 90% seen once. Sequenced material: unstimulated CD8+ T cells sorted from spleen or lymph node cells, taken before transplant. The receptor source for this set is a human donor who was the organ donor for an intestinal transplant.

The rearrangement uses TRBV14 and TRBJ2-1, with a possible D match to TRBD2 (6 bases). V was clipped by 0 bases and J by 7 bases, with 13 bases between them. There are 15 residues in the CDR3. CDR1 SGHDN and CDR2 FVKESK come from the germline V gene. CDR3 amino acids: CASSQDLGLLNEQFF. In nucleotides, the CDR3 is TGTGCCAGCAGCCAAGATCTAGGACTACTGAATGAGCAGTTCTTC.

The chain has TRBV18 and TRBJ2-3; possibly TRBD2 for D (5 bases). The CDR3 has 15 amino acids. Germline V lookup: CDR1 KGHSH, CDR2 LQKENI. Trimming pared 4 bases from V and 6 bases from J, leaving 17 bases between. CDR3 coding DNA: TGTGCCAGCTCACACCTAGCATCCCCCCCTGATACGCAGTATTTT. Translation gives CASSHLASPPDTQYF.

The chain employs TRBV29-1 and TRBJ2-3; possibly TRBD2 for D (6 bases). The CDR3 length is 17 residues. Germline lookup yields CDR1 SQVTM and CDR2 ANQGSEA. The V and J ends lost 4 bases and 4 bases respectively, with 24 bases between them. The CDR3 nucleotides read TGCAGCGTTGCCCCCTACCGGGACTTCTTCCTCCCAGATACGCAGTATTTT. Translating it yields CSVAPYRDFFLPDTQYF.

The gene calls are TRBV5-1 and TRBJ2-1; 7 bases agree with TRBD1. Germline V lookup: CDR1 SGHRS, CDR2 YFSETQ. The CDR3 loop spans 16 amino acids. The junction had 10 bases not matched to a gene; V was cut back by 5 bases and J by 2 bases. The CDR3 protein is CASRHQVGGAYNEQFF. The CDR3 DNA reads as TGCGCCAGCAGACACCAAGTAGGGGGCGCCTACAATGAGCAGTTCTTC.

This rearrangement joins TRBV27 to TRBJ2-7; D possibly uses TRBD1 or TRBD2 (5 bases each). The CDR3 consists of 15 residues. The germline V and J ends were trimmed by 4 bases and 2 bases, with 15 bases remaining between them. In germline, CDR1 is MNHEY, CDR2 SMNVEV (reference sequence). CDR3 sequence: CASSYSRGPTYEQYF. The DNA of the CDR3 is TGTGCCAGCAGTTATTCCCGGGGCCCGACCTACGAGCAGTACTTC.

The chain uses TRBV27 and TRBJ1-4; TRBD1 aligns across 8 bases. Trimming at V came to 5 bases and at J to 7 bases, leaving 3 bases not matched to a gene. The CDR3 extends over 13 amino acids. CDR1 is MNHEY and CDR2 is SMNVEV in the germline V gene (reference sequence). The CDR3 DNA reads TGTGCCAGCAGTACCACAGGGGGTGAAAAACTGTTTTTT. Protein sequence: CASSTTGGEKLFF.

J is TRBJ2-2 and V is TRBV6-1; D is unclear. The V end was cut by 3 bases, the J end by 8 bases, with 16 bases between. The CDR3 spans 15 residues. In germline, CDR1 is MNHNS, CDR2 SASEGT. CDR3 region: CASSDFGPRAGELFF. For the CDR3, the DNA is TGTGCCAGCAGTGATTTTGGACCCCGAGCTGGGGAGCTGTTTTTT.

The chain uses TRBV29-1 and TRBJ2-7; 8 nucleotides line up with TRBD2. The CDR3 contains 14 residues. Germline trimming cut 2 bases from V and 0 bases from J; bases unmatched to any gene: 3. The germline gives CDR1 SQVTM, CDR2 ANQGSEA. CDR3 sequence reads: CSVELAGISYEQYF. CDR3 coding DNA: TGCAGCGTTGAACTAGCGGGTATCTCCTACGAGCAGTACTTC.

The J gene is TRBJ1-6, the V gene TRBV4-1; possibly TRBD1 for D (6 bases). Germline assignment: CDR1 MGHRA and CDR2 YSYEKL. The CDR3 covers 13 residues. V was pared by 7 bases and J by 7 bases, with 11 bases between. The CDR3 loop reads CASMGQGNSPLHF. The DNA of the CDR3 is TGCGCCAGCATGGGTCAGGGGAATTCACCCCTCCACTTT.